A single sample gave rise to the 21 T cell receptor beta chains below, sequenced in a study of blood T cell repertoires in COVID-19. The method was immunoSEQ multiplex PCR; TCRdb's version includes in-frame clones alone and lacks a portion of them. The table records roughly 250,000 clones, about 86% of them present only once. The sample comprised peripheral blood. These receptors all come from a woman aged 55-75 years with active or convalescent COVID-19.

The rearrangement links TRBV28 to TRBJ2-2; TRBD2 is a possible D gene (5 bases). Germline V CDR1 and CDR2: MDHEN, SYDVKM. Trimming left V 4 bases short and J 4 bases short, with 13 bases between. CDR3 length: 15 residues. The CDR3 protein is CASSSYSEGTGELFF. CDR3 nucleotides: TGTGCCAGCAGTTCCTATAGCGAGGGCACCGGGGAGCTGTTTTTT.

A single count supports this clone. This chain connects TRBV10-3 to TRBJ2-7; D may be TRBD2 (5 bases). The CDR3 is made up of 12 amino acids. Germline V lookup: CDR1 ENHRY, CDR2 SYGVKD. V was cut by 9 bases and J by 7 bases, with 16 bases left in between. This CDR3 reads CAMREGGGEQYF. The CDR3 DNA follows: TGTGCCATGAGAGAAGGAGGCGGGGAGCAGTACTTC.

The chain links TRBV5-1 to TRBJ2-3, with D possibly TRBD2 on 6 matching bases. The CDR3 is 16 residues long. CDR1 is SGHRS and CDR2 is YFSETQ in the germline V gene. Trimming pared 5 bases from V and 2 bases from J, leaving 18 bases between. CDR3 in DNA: TGCGCCAGCAGGGAGGGGCGCAGCTACCCCACAGATACGCAGTATTTT. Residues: CASREGRSYPTDTQYF.

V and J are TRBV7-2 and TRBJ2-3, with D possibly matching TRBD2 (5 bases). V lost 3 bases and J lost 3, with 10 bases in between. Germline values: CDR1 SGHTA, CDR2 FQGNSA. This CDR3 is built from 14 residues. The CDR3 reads CASSFLRGTDTQYF. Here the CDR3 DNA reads TGTGCCAGCAGCTTCTTGCGCGGGACAGATACGCAGTATTTT.

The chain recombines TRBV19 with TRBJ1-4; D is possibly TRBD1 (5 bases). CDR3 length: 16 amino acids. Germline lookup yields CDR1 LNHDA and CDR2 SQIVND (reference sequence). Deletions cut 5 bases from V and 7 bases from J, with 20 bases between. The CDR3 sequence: CASSFSGSGAFEKLFF. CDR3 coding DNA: TGTGCCAGTAGTTTCTCAGGGTCGGGTGCATTTGAAAAACTGTTTTTT.

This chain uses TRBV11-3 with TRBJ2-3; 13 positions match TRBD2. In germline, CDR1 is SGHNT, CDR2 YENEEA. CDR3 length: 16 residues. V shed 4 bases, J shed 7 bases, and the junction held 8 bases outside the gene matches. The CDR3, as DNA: TGTGCCAGCAGCTCGACTAGCGGGGGGTCCCCCTATACGCAGTATTTT. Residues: CASSSTSGGSPYTQYF.

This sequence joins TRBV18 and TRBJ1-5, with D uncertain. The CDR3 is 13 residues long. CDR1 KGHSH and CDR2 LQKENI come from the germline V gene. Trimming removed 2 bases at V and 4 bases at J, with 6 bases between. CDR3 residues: CASSPGPNQPQHF. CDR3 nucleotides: TGTGCCAGCTCACCAGGGCCTAATCAGCCCCAGCATTTT.

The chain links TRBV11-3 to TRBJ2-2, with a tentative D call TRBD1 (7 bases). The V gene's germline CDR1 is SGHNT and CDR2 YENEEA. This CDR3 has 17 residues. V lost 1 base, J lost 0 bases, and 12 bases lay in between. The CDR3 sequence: CASSLAGGLSNTGELFF. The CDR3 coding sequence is TGTGCCAGCAGCTTAGCAGGGGGGCTCTCGAACACCGGGGAGCTGTTTTTT.

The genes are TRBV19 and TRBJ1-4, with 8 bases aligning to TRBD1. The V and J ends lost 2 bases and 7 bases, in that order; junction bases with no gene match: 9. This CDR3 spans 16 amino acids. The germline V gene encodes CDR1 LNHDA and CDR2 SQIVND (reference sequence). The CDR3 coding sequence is TGTGCCAGTAGTATAATAGTCGGACAGGGTGGTGAAAAACTGTTTTTT. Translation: CASSIIVGQGGEKLFF.

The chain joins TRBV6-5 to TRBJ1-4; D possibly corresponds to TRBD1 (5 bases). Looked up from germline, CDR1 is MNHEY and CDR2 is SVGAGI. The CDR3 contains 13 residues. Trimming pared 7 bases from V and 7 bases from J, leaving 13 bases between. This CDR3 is CASNSRAGEKLFF. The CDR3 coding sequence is TGTGCCAGCAACTCCAGGGCCGGTGAAAAACTGTTTTTT.

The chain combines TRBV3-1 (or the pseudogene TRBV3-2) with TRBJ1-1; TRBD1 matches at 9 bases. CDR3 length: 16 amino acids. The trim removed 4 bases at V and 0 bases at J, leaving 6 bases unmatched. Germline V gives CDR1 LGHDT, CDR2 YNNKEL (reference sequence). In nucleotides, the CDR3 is TGTGCCAGCAGCCCGGTGGGGACAGGGATGAACACTGAAGCTTTCTTT. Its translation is CASSPVGTGMNTEAFF.

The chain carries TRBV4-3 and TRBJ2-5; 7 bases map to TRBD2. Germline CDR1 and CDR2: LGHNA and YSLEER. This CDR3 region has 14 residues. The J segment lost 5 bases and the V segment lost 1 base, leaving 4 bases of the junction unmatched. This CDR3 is CASSQGTSHETQYF. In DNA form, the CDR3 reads TGCGCCAGCAGCCAAGGGACTAGTCATGAGACCCAGTACTTC.

The CDR3 nucleotides are TGCGCCAGCAGTGAGTCGCTCCCAAGTCCGGGACTAGCGGGGGCAGATACGCAGTATTTT. This gives the protein CASSESLPSPGLAGADTQYF. V usage is TRBV10-1 and J usage is TRBJ2-3, with 14 positions matching TRBD2. The germline V gene encodes CDR1 WNHNN and CDR2 SYGVQD (reference sequence). J gave up 4 bases and V 0 bases, and 12 bases lay outside the gene matches. The length of the CDR3 is 20 residues.

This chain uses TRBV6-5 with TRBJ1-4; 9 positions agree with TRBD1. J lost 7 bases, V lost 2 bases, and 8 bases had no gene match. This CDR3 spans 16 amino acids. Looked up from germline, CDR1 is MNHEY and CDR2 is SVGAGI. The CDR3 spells CASSYARGQGSEKLFF. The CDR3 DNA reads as TGTGCCAGCAGTTACGCCCGGGGACAGGGTAGTGAAAAACTGTTTTTT.

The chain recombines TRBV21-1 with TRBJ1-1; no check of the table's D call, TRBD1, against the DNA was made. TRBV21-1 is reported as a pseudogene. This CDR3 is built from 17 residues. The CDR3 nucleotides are TGTGCCAGCAGCAAAAATCGACAGGGGAATAAGGACACTGAAGCTTTCTTT. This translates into CASSKNRQGNKDTEAFF.

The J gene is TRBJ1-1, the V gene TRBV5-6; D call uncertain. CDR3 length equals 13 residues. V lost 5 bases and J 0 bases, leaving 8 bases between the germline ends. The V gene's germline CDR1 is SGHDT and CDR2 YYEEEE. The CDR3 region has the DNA TGTGCCAGCAGACGAGAGGTGAACACTGAAGCTTTCTTT. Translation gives CASRREVNTEAFF.

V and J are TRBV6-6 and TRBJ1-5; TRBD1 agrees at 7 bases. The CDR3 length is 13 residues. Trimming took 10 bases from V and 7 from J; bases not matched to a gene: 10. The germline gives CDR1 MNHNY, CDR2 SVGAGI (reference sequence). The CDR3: CAIQDRLPQPQHF. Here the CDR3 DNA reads TGTGCCATCCAGGACAGGTTGCCCCAGCCCCAGCATTTT.

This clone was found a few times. The CDR3 sequence is CASRNIHGTDSNTEAFF. The CDR3 DNA follows: TGTGCCAGCAGGAACATTCACGGGACAGACTCGAACACTGAAGCTTTCTTT. This sequence joins TRBV2 and TRBJ1-1, with TRBD1 matching over 7 bases. V lost 6 bases to trimming and J lost 1 base; unmatched junction nucleotides: 14. There are 17 residues in the CDR3. Germline CDR1 and CDR2: SNHLY and FYNNEI.

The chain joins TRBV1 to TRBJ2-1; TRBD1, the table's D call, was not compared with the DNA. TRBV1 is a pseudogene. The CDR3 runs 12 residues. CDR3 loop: CTSSQPPNEQFF. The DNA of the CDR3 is TGCACCAGCAGCCAACCCCCAAATGAGCAGTTCTTC.

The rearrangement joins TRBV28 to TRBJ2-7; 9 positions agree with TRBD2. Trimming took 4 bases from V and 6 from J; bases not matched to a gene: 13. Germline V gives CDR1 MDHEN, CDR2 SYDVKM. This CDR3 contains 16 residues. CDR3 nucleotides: TGTGCCAGCAGTTCCCTTTTGGTAGCGGGGGCCCGCGAGCAGTACTTC. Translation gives CASSSLLVAGAREQYF.

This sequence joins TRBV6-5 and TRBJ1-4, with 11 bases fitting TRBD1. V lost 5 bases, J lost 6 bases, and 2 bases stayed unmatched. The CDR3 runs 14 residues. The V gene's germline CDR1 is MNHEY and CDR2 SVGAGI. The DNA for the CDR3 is TGTGCCAGCAGTAGGGGACAGGGGGATGAAAAACTGTTTTTT. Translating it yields CASSRGQGDEKLFF.